The source of this T cell receptor (beta chain) is a study of blood T cell repertoires in COVID-19. Study overall: The United States, Italy and Spain were the sources of the acute and convalescent COVID-19 samples.

As handled by the study authors: Nucleated cell number was recorded as an estimate derived from reference gene primer amplification. Only in-frame clones appear in the TCRdb table, and some are missing; sequencing was by immunoSEQ multiplex PCR. That table is the source of V, J and clone size, and D and trimming were worked out from the DNA. The repertoire holds approximately 210,000 clones, with around 89% as singletons. The CDR3 length is 15 residues. The V end was cut by 4 bases, the J end by 3 bases, with 14 bases between. Germline CDR1 and CDR2: SGDLS and YYNGEE. The chain joins TRBV9 to TRBJ1-3; TRBD1 might be the D (5 bases). The TCR originated in a man between 65 and 85 years old with acute or convalescent COVID-19. The material sequenced was peripheral blood. As DNA, the CDR3 is TGTGCCAGCAGCCCCCAATCGGGGGTTGGAAACACCATATATTTT. It translates to CASSPQSGVGNTIYF.